This TCR beta chain was captured by sequencing in a study of metastatic and nonmetastatic thyroid tumors. Across the study: Across peripheral blood and tumor or nodule tissue samples taken from malignant and benign thyroid patients, the repertoires were compared with one another.

No patient had received any treatment before thyroid surgery. The trim removed 6 bases at V and 0 bases at J, leaving 10 bases unmatched. Germline-derived CDR1 and CDR2 are MDHEN and SYDVKM. The CDR3 spans 17 residues. Judged by abundance, this clone is medium-sized. TCRdb re-processed the PCR reads through MiXCR. The sample consists of 25,000 to 35,000 clones, around 25% of them appearing once. The clonotype was recovered from a female donor with papillary thyroid cancer or a benign thyroid nodule (not recorded which). Some clones in this sample may be carry-over from other donors' samples. V gene TRBV28 combines with J gene TRBJ1-3; 8 bases map to TRBD1. Material for sequencing was blood. The CDR3 nucleotides read TGTGCCAGCAGCTCGGGGAGACAGGGGTTCTCTGGAAACACCATATATTTT. This codes for CASSSGRQGFSGNTIYF.